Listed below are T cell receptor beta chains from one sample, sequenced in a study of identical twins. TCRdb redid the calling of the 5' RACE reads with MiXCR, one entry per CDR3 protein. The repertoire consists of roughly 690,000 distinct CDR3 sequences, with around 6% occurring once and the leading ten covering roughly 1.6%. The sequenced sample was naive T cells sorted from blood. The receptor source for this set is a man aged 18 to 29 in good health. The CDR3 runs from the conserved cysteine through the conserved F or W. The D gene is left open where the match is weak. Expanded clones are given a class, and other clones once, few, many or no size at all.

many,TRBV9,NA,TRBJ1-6,CASSVDKGTASPLHF,TGTGCCAGCAGCGTAGATAAAGGGACTGCTTCACCCCTCCACTTT
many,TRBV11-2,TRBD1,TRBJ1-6,CASSLGTGRPNSPLHF,TGTGCCAGCAGCCTGGGGACAGGACGACCGAATTCACCCCTCCACTTT
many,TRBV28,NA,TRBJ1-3,CASSITSSGNTIYF,TGTGCCAGCAGTATTACCAGCTCTGGAAACACCATATATTTT
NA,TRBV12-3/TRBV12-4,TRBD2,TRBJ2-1,CASSPRTSGAYRVEQFF,TGTGCCAGCAGTCCCCGGACTAGCGGGGCGTATCGGGTTGAGCAGTTCTTC
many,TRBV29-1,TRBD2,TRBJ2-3,CSVEGGSVTDTQYF,TGCAGCGTTGAAGGCGGGAGCGTAACAGATACGCAGTATTTT
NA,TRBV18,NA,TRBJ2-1,CASSPDSSTYNEQFF,TGTGCCAGCTCACCCGACAGCTCAACCTACAATGAGCAGTTCTTC
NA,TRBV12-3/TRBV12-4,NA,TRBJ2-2,CASRPGLDFTGELFF,TGTGCCAGCAGACCGGGACTCGATTTCACCGGGGAGCTGTTTTTT
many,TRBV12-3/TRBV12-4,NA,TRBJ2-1,CASSLLESSYNEQFF,TGTGCCAGCAGTTTATTGGAGAGCTCCTACAATGAGCAGTTCTTC
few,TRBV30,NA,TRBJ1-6,CAWSVHEAINNSPLHF,TGTGCCTGGAGTGTACATGAGGCCATCAATAATTCACCCCTCCACTTT
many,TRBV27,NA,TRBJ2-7,CASRRGAEGEYEQYF,TGTGCCAGCAGGCGAGGGGCGGAGGGGGAGTACGAGCAGTACTTC
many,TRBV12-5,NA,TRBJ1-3,CASGAGTSGNTIYF,TGTGCTAGTGGCGCCGGGACATCTGGAAACACCATATATTTT
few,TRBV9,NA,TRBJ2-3,CASNMWVERTDTQYF,TGTGCCAGCAACATGTGGGTCGAACGCACAGATACGCAGTATTTT
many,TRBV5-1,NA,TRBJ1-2,CASTDLRGAGYTF,TGCGCCAGCACCGACCTAAGGGGTGCCGGCTACACCTTC
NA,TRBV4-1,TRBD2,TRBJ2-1,CASSQDRLAGASVGQFF,TGCGCCAGCAGCCAAGACCGCCTAGCGGGGGCCTCAGTTGGGCAGTTCTTC